These T cell receptor beta chains were read from a single sample in a study of T cell responses to AZD1222 COVID-19 vaccine. Sequencing was performed with immunoSEQ multiplex PCR; in TCRdb, only in-frame clones are kept and a portion is missing. The repertoire holds 120,000 to 150,000 clones, with about 88% as singletons. The specimen comprised peripheral blood, sampled on day 0 of AZD1222 vaccination. Receptors were obtained from an adult in good health. Both conserved end residues are part of each CDR3. Fields, in order: CDR3 DNA, CDR3 protein, D gene, V gene, J gene, clone size. The D gene is left open where the match is weak. A row's size may be missing; if present it is once, few, many or a size class.

CDR3 DNA: TGTGCCAGCAGCTTAGGGCTTCGGGGGGCTGGGGCCAACGTCCTGACTTTC
CDR3 protein: CASSLGLRGAGANVLTF
D gene: TRBD2
V gene: TRBV13
J gene: TRBJ2-6
clone size: -

CDR3 DNA: TGTGCCACCAGCAGGAAATTCAATCAGCCCCAGCATTTT
CDR3 protein: CATSRKFNQPQHF
D gene: -
V gene: TRBV6-2/TRBV6-3
J gene: TRBJ1-5
clone size: -

CDR3 DNA: TGTGCCAGCAGCGTAGCAGGAGGAAACAATGAGCAGTTCTTC
CDR3 protein: CASSVAGGNNEQFF
D gene: -
V gene: TRBV9
J gene: TRBJ2-1
clone size: -

CDR3 DNA: TGTGCCAGCAGCACAGGACTAGCGGGGGGGTACAATGAGCAGTTCTTC
CDR3 protein: CASSTGLAGGYNEQFF
D gene: TRBD2
V gene: TRBV11-2
J gene: TRBJ2-1
clone size: -

CDR3 DNA: TGCGCCAGCAGCCGCTTGGACTCCGGGAGGGGAAACACCATATATTTT
CDR3 protein: CASSRLDSGRGNTIYF
D gene: -
V gene: TRBV4-1
J gene: TRBJ1-3
clone size: -

CDR3 DNA: TGTGCCAGCAGTTTTCCCCAGTTGGACGGCAGGGGGAACACCGGGGAGCTGTTTTTT
CDR3 protein: CASSFPQLDGRGNTGELFF
D gene: -
V gene: TRBV27
J gene: TRBJ2-2
clone size: -

CDR3 DNA: TGTGCCAGCAGCCTAGACCCCTTGCCCGAGCAGTACTTC
CDR3 protein: CASSLDPLPEQYF
D gene: -
V gene: TRBV2
J gene: TRBJ2-7
clone size: -

CDR3 DNA: TGTGCCAGCAGCTTCAGGCCGACAGGGGGCGGATTAGGTCAGCCCCAGCATTTT
CDR3 protein: CASSFRPTGGGLGQPQHF
D gene: TRBD1
V gene: TRBV5-5
J gene: TRBJ1-5
clone size: -

CDR3 DNA: TGTGCCAGCAGTAAAACACGATATAGCAATCAGCCCCAGCATTTT
CDR3 protein: CASSKTRYSNQPQHF
D gene: -
V gene: TRBV7-2
J gene: TRBJ1-5
clone size: -

CDR3 DNA: TGTGCCAGCTCACCACTCACCCAGGGCCCTAATGAAAAACTGTTTTTT
CDR3 protein: CASSPLTQGPNEKLFF
D gene: -
V gene: TRBV18
J gene: TRBJ1-4
clone size: -

CDR3 DNA: TGTGCCAGCTCACCCCTCCGGGACACATTAGGTCAGCCCCAGCATTTT
CDR3 protein: CASSPLRDTLGQPQHF
D gene: -
V gene: TRBV18
J gene: TRBJ1-5
clone size: -

CDR3 DNA: TGCAGTGCTAGTACAGGGGTGAACACTGAAGCTTTCTTT
CDR3 protein: CSASTGVNTEAFF
D gene: TRBD1
V gene: TRBV20-1
J gene: TRBJ1-1
clone size: -

CDR3 DNA: TGTGCCAGCAGCTACGGAAACAGGGCTGAAGCTTTCTTT
CDR3 protein: CASSYGNRAEAFF
D gene: -
V gene: TRBV5-5
J gene: TRBJ1-1
clone size: -

CDR3 DNA: TGTGCCAGCGGCAGTTCGGGGTCTACCTACGAGCAGTACTTC
CDR3 protein: CASGSSGSTYEQYF
D gene: -
V gene: TRBV7-9
J gene: TRBJ2-7
clone size: -

CDR3 DNA: TGTGCCAGCACAAGCCGGATGGGACAGCCCCAGCATTTT
CDR3 protein: CASTSRMGQPQHF
D gene: -
V gene: TRBV6-5
J gene: TRBJ1-5
clone size: -

CDR3 DNA: TGTGCCACCCAAGGACTAGCGGCCTCCTACGAGCAGTACTTC
CDR3 protein: CATQGLAASYEQYF
D gene: TRBD2
V gene: TRBV19
J gene: TRBJ2-7
clone size: few

CDR3 DNA: TGTGCCACCAATGACAGGGAAAGCAATCAGCCCCAGCATTTT
CDR3 protein: CATNDRESNQPQHF
D gene: TRBD1
V gene: TRBV2
J gene: TRBJ1-5
clone size: -

CDR3 DNA: TGTGCCAGCAGCGCTGGGGGGAGGGACACTGAAGCTTTCTTT
CDR3 protein: CASSAGGRDTEAFF
D gene: -
V gene: TRBV9
J gene: TRBJ1-1
clone size: -

CDR3 DNA: TGTGCCAGCAGGGACAGTTTGAACACTGAAGCTTTCTTT
CDR3 protein: CASRDSLNTEAFF
D gene: -
V gene: TRBV6-5
J gene: TRBJ1-1
clone size: -

CDR3 DNA: TGTGCCACCTCACCGCCCCGGACGGACGCTTTGGGTTCCACTGAAGCTTTCTTT
CDR3 protein: CATSPPRTDALGSTEAFF
D gene: -
V gene: TRBV19
J gene: TRBJ1-1
clone size: -

CDR3 DNA: TGTGCCAGCAGCCAAACCGGACAGTGGGGTGGCTACACCTTC
CDR3 protein: CASSQTGQWGGYTF
D gene: -
V gene: TRBV5-6
J gene: TRBJ1-2
clone size: -

CDR3 DNA: TGTGCCAGCAGCTCCGACAGCCGGAGAGGGTATGGCTACACCTTC
CDR3 protein: CASSSDSRRGYGYTF
D gene: -
V gene: TRBV5-5
J gene: TRBJ1-2
clone size: -

CDR3 DNA: TGTGCCACCAGCAGAGACAGGGGGCGGGTGAACACTGAAGCTTTCTTT
CDR3 protein: CATSRDRGRVNTEAFF
D gene: TRBD1
V gene: TRBV15
J gene: TRBJ1-1
clone size: -

CDR3 DNA: TGCAGCGCTCACGGGGGTGAAAAACTGTTTTTT
CDR3 protein: CSAHGGEKLFF
D gene: -
V gene: TRBV20-1
J gene: TRBJ1-4
clone size: -

CDR3 DNA: TGTGCCAGCAACCCAAGGGGTGGAAACACCATATATTTT
CDR3 protein: CASNPRGGNTIYF
D gene: -
V gene: TRBV6-5
J gene: TRBJ1-3
clone size: -

CDR3 DNA: TGTGCCACCCGGGACTCTGGGGCCAACGTCCTGACTTTC
CDR3 protein: CATRDSGANVLTF
D gene: -
V gene: TRBV7-2
J gene: TRBJ2-6
clone size: -

CDR3 DNA: TGTGCCAGCAGTTTAGGCGGTCCCCTCCACTTT
CDR3 protein: CASSLGGPLHF
D gene: -
V gene: TRBV27
J gene: TRBJ1-6
clone size: -

CDR3 DNA: TGTGCCAGCAGCCTGGGTAGCTACGAGCAGTACTTC
CDR3 protein: CASSLGSYEQYF
D gene: -
V gene: TRBV7-8
J gene: TRBJ2-7
clone size: -

CDR3 DNA: TGTGCCAGTAGTCCCAACCCAGGGACAGGGACCGGGGAGCTGTTTTTT
CDR3 protein: CASSPNPGTGTGELFF
D gene: TRBD1
V gene: TRBV19
J gene: TRBJ2-2
clone size: -

CDR3 DNA: TGTGCCAGCAGCTACAGCTTTGGGACTGAAGCTTTCTTT
CDR3 protein: CASSYSFGTEAFF
D gene: -
V gene: TRBV11-3
J gene: TRBJ1-1
clone size: -

CDR3 DNA: TGTGCCAGCAGCTTAGGCGTGGACACTGAAGCTTTCTTT
CDR3 protein: CASSLGVDTEAFF
D gene: -
V gene: TRBV7-9
J gene: TRBJ1-1
clone size: -

CDR3 DNA: TGTGCCAGCACCAACTATGATACGCAGTATTTT
CDR3 protein: CASTNYDTQYF
D gene: -
V gene: TRBV12-3/TRBV12-4
J gene: TRBJ2-3
clone size: -

CDR3 DNA: TGCAGTGCTGTCAGGGGAAATGAGCAGTTCTTC
CDR3 protein: CSAVRGNEQFF
D gene: -
V gene: TRBV20-1
J gene: TRBJ2-1
clone size: once

CDR3 DNA: TGTGCCAGCAGCTTAGTCATCGGGGCCGTCGCAGATACGCAGTATTTT
CDR3 protein: CASSLVIGAVADTQYF
D gene: -
V gene: TRBV7-9
J gene: TRBJ2-3
clone size: -

CDR3 DNA: TGTGCCAGCAGCCAAGTAGGCGGGCAGTACTTC
CDR3 protein: CASSQVGGQYF
D gene: -
V gene: TRBV3-1/TRBV3-2
J gene: TRBJ2-7
clone size: -

CDR3 DNA: TGTGCCACCGGCATGGCGGGGACCGGGGAGCTGTTTTTT
CDR3 protein: CATGMAGTGELFF
D gene: -
V gene: TRBV11-2
J gene: TRBJ2-2
clone size: -

CDR3 DNA: TGCGCCAGCAGCTTCTCGGGACAGGGTACTGCAACTAATGAAAAACTGTTTTTT
CDR3 protein: CASSFSGQGTATNEKLFF
D gene: TRBD1
V gene: TRBV10-2
J gene: TRBJ1-4
clone size: -

CDR3 DNA: TGTGCCAGCAGCTTAGTTCAAGGTAACCACGAGCAGTACTTC
CDR3 protein: CASSLVQGNHEQYF
D gene: -
V gene: TRBV7-8
J gene: TRBJ2-7
clone size: -

CDR3 DNA: TGTGCCAGCACCGATAGCTGGGACGGAGGGGCCGGTCAGCCCCAGCATTTT
CDR3 protein: CASTDSWDGGAGQPQHF
D gene: -
V gene: TRBV27
J gene: TRBJ1-5
clone size: -

CDR3 DNA: TGTGCCAGCAGTCCGGGCGCAGGGACCTACGAGCAGTACTTC
CDR3 protein: CASSPGAGTYEQYF
D gene: -
V gene: TRBV6-5
J gene: TRBJ2-7
clone size: -

CDR3 DNA: TGTGCCAGCAGTGAAGCGGAGGGCTCTGGAAACACCATATATTTT
CDR3 protein: CASSEAEGSGNTIYF
D gene: -
V gene: TRBV6-1
J gene: TRBJ1-3
clone size: -